These T cell receptor beta chains were read from a single sample in a study of blood T cell repertoires in COVID-19. Sequencing was performed with immunoSEQ multiplex PCR; in TCRdb, only in-frame clones are kept and a portion is missing. Of 150,000 to 200,000 clones in the sample, approximately 87% were seen once. The specimen sequenced was peripheral blood. The receptors were sampled from a woman aged 70-85 years with acute or convalescent COVID-19. Both conserved end residues are trimmed from each CDR3.

cdr3_aa	v_call	j_call
ASSRDTAYEQY	TRBV11-2	TRBJ2-7
ASSQGTSRTYEQY	TRBV4-1	TRBJ2-7
ASSEVGQGPYGYT	TRBV9	TRBJ1-2
ASSLGAVNTEAF	TRBV28	TRBJ1-1
ASSQEVPGMGLGGQPQH	TRBV4-1	TRBJ1-5
AWSVEYGLAGGHPYNEQF	TRBV30	TRBJ2-1
ASSQDRGWGTEAF	TRBV4-3	TRBJ1-1
ASSQDVNRGVEKLF	TRBV4-1	TRBJ1-4
ASSLVTGELAGKSTDTQY	TRBV7-8	TRBJ2-3
ASSQGDRGLHGYT	TRBV4-3	TRBJ1-2
ASSDRGRSEVAF	TRBV19	TRBJ1-1
ASSLAGGKGAAYNEQF	TRBV7-9	TRBJ2-1
ASSFLGQGNTGELF	TRBV5-1	TRBJ2-2
ASSQAGGGGGNTIY	TRBV4-3	TRBJ1-3
ASSLRSGTSTFSTGELF	TRBV7-2	TRBJ2-2
ASSSGIMWDSKNTEAF	TRBV27	TRBJ1-1
ASRSGTSSYNEQF	TRBV27	TRBJ2-1
ATSRQGQGNQPQH	TRBV15	TRBJ1-5
ASSDRASGANVLT	TRBV19	TRBJ2-6
ASSPYNNNEQF	TRBV9	TRBJ2-1
ASSLDRIEKLF	TRBV18	TRBJ1-4
ASSHYDTDTQY	TRBV7-2	TRBJ2-3
ASSQDLSQGRDGYT	TRBV4-3	TRBJ1-2
ASSPATGGYTGELF	TRBV6-6	TRBJ2-2
ASSTGTANEKLF	TRBV19	TRBJ1-4
ASSVGTGVYGYT	TRBV9	TRBJ1-2
ASSQSPGGGNTIY	TRBV16	TRBJ1-3
ASSRGLVTDTQY	TRBV7-2	TRBJ2-3
ASTAPGGSYEQY	TRBV6-5	TRBJ2-7
ASSQDFLGVEQY	TRBV4-2	TRBJ2-7
SASPATGGRSPLH	TRBV20-1	TRBJ1-6
ASSRGQIGTGELF	TRBV7-9	TRBJ2-2
ASSWGQTNYGYT	TRBV6-5	TRBJ1-2
ASSLRTGASQPQH	TRBV5-5	TRBJ1-5
ASSRYSGGEQY	TRBV6-5	TRBJ2-7
ASSLFERETDTGELF	TRBV7-6	TRBJ2-2
ASSYSTGSSAGELF	TRBV6-6	TRBJ2-2
ASKSSGSTEQF	TRBV7-3	TRBJ2-1
ASSETGQGPEAF	TRBV10-2	TRBJ1-1
ASGTGTANSPLH	TRBV19	TRBJ1-6
ASSYRGMNTEAF	TRBV6-6	TRBJ1-1